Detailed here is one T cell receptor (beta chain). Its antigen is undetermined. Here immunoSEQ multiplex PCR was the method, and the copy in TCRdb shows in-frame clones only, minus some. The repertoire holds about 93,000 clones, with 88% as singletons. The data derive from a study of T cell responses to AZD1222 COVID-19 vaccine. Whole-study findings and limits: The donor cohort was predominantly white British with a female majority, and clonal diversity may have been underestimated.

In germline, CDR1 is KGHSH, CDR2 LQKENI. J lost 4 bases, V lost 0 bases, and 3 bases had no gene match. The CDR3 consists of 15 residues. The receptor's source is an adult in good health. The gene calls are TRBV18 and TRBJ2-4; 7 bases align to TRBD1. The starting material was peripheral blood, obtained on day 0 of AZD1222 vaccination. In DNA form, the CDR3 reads TGTGCCAGCTCACCACCTGCACAGGGGAAAAACATTCAGTACTTC. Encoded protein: CASSPPAQGKNIQYF.